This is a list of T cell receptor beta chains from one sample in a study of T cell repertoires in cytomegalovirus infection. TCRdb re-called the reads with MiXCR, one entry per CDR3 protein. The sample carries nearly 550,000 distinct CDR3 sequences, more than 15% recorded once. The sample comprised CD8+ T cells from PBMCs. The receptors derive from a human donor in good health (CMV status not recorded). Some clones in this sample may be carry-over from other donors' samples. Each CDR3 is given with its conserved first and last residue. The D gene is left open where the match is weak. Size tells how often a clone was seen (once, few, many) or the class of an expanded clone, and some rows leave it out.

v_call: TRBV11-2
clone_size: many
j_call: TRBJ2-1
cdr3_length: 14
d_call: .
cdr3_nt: TGTGCCAGCTGCCTAGTAAACTCCTACAATGAGCAGTTCTTC
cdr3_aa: CASCLVNSYNEQFF

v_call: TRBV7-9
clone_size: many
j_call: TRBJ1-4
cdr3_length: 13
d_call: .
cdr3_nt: TGTGCCAGCAGGAAGGGTGGGAATGAAAAACTGTTTTTT
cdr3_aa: CASRKGGNEKLFF

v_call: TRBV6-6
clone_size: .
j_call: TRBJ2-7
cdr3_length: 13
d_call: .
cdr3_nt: TGTGCCAGCATGTGGGCGATCGGCTACGATCAGTACTTC
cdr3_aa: CASMWAIGYDQYF

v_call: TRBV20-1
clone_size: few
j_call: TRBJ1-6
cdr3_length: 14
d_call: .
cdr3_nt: TGCAGTGCCAGAGGAGAGGGGCGGAATTCACCCCTCCACTTT
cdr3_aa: CSARGEGRNSPLHF

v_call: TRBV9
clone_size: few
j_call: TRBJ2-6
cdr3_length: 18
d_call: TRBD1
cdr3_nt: TGTGCCAGCAGCACCGGGACAGGGTCCTTTTCTGGGGCCAACGTCCTGACTTTC
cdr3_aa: CASSTGTGSFSGANVLTF

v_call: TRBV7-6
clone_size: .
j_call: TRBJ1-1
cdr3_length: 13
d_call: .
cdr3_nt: TGTGCCAGCAGCCCGACGATGAGGGAAGAAGCTTTCTTT
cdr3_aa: CASSPTMREEAFF

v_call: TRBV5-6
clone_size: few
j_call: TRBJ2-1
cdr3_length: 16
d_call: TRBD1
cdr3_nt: TGTGCCAGCAGTCCCCCGGGGACAGGGACCATGTTTGGGCAGTTCTTC
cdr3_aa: CASSPPGTGTMFGQFF

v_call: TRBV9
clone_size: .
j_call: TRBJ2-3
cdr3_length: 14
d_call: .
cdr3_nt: TGTGCCAGCAGCGCCCCTGGCCACGATGATACGCAGTATTTT
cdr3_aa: CASSAPGHDDTQYF

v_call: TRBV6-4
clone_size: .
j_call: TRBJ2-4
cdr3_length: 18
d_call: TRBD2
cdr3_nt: TGTGCCAGCAGTGATCGGGTAGCGGGAGGGCCGGCCAAAAACATTCAGTACTTC
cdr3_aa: CASSDRVAGGPAKNIQYF

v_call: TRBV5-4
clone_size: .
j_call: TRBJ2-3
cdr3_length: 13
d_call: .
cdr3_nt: TGTGCCAGCAGCTTGTTGGACACAGATACGCAGTATTTT
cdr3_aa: CASSLLDTDTQYF

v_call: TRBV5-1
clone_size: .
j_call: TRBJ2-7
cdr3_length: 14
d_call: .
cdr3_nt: TGCGCCAGCAGCTTGTCCGGCGGTGAACACGAGCAGTACTTC
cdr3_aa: CASSLSGGEHEQYF

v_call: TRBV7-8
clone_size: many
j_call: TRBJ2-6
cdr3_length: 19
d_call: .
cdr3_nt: TGTGCCAGCAGCTTTAGACAGGCACATACTATTTCTGGGGCCAACGTCCTGACTTTC
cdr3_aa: CASSFRQAHTISGANVLTF

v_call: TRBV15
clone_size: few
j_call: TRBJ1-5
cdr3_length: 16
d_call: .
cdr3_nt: TGTGCCACCAGCAGAGAGTCGAGCGGCCTCAATCAGCCCCAGCATTTT
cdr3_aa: CATSRESSGLNQPQHF

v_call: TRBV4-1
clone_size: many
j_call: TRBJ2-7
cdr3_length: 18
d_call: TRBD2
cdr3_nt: TGCGCCAGCAGCCAAGAAAGTCCGGAGCTAGCGGATTCCTACGAGCAGTACTTC
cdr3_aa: CASSQESPELADSYEQYF

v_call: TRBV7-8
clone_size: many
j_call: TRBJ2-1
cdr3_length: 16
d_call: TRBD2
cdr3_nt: TGTGCCAGCAGCCAGCTGGGGCGGGAGAACTACAATGAGCAGTTCTTC
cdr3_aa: CASSQLGRENYNEQFF

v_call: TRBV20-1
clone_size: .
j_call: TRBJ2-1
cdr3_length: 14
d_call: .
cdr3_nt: TGCAGTGCTAGACTGGGCCTCTCCTACAATGAGCAGTTCTTC
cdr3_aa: CSARLGLSYNEQFF

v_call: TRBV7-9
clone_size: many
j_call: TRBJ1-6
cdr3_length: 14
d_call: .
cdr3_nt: TGTGCCAGCAGCTCCCCAACGAGTAATTCACCCCTCCACTTT
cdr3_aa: CASSSPTSNSPLHF

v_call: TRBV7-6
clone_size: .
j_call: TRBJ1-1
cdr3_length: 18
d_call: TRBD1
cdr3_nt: TGTGCCAGCAGCTTAAGAAGCTACGGGACAGGGGTGAACACTGAAGCTTTCTTT
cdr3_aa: CASSLRSYGTGVNTEAFF

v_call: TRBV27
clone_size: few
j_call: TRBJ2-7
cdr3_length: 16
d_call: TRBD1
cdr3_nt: TGTGCCAGCAGTTTTTCCTCCGGGACAGCCAGCTACGAGCAGTACTTC
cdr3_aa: CASSFSSGTASYEQYF

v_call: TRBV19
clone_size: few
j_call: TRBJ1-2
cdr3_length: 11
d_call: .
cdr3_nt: TGTGCCAGCGACACGGGCTCTGGCTACACCTTC
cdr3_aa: CASDTGSGYTF

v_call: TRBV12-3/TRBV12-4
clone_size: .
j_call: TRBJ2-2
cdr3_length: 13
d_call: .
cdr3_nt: TGTGCCAGCGTGGCCCCGAACACCGGGGAGCTGTTTTTT
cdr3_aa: CASVAPNTGELFF

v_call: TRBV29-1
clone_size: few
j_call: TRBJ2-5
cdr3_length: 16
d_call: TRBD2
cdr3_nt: TGCAGCGTTGAAGGGTTGTTGCGGGAGGGCCTGGAGACCCAGTACTTC
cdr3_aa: CSVEGLLREGLETQYF

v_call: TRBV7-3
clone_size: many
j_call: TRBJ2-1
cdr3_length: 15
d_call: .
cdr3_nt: TGTGCCAGCAGCTTCACCCAGGGCTCCTACAATGAGCAGTTCTTC
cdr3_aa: CASSFTQGSYNEQFF

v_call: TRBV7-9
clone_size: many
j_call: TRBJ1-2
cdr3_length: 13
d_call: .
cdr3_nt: TGTGCCAGCAGCTTAGATCCGAATCAGGGCTACACCTTC
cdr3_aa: CASSLDPNQGYTF

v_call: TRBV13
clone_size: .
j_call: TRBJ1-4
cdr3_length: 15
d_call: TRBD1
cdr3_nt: TGTGCCAGCAGCTTAGCGGGACAGGGGAATGAAAAACTGTTTTTT
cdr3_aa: CASSLAGQGNEKLFF

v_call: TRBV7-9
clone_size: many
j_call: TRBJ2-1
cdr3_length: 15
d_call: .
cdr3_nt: TGTGCCAGCAGCCCAGACCCGGTGTCGGGGAATGAGCAGTTCTTC
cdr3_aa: CASSPDPVSGNEQFF

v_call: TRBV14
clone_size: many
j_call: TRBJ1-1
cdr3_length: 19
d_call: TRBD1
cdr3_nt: TGTGCCAGCAGCGGAACGGGACAGGGGACTCCTCCGTGGTTCTCTGAAGCTTTCTTT
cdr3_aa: CASSGTGQGTPPWFSEAFF

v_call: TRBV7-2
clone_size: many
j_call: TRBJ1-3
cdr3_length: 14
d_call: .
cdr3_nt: TGTGCCAGCAGCTTAGTCAGGGCTGGAAACACCATATATTTT
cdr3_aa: CASSLVRAGNTIYF

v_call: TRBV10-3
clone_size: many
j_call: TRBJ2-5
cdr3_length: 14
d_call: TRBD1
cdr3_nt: TGTGCCATCAGAGCCACCGGGACAGAGGAGACCCAGTACTTC
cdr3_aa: CAIRATGTEETQYF

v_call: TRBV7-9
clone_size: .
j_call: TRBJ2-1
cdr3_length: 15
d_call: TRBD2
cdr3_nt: TGTGCCAGCAGCTTATTGCGGGAGGGCCACAATGAGCAGTTCTTC
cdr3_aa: CASSLLREGHNEQFF

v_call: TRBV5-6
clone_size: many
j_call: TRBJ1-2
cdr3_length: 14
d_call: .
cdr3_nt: TGTGCCAGCAGCTTGGCCGGGCCCCTCGGCGGCTACACCTTC
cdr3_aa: CASSLAGPLGGYTF

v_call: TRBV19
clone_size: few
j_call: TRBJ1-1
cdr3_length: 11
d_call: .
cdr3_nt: TGTGCCAGTACAGCCAACACTGAAGCTTTCTTT
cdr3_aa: CASTANTEAFF

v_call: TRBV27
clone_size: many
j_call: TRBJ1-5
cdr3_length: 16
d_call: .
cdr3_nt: TGTGCCAGCAGTTTATCGGGCAGACCTAGCAATCAGCCCCAGCATTTT
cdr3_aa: CASSLSGRPSNQPQHF

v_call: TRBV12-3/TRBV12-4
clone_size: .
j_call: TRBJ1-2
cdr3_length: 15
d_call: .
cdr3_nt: TGTGCCAGCAGCTCTTCAGGGAAAATTAACTATGGCTACACCTTC
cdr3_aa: CASSSSGKINYGYTF

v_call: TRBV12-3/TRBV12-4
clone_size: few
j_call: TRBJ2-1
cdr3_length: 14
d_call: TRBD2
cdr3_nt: TGTGCCAGCAGGAACCGGGGGGGAGCGGTTGAGCAGTTCTTC
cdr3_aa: CASRNRGGAVEQFF

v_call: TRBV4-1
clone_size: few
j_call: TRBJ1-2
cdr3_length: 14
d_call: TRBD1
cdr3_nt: TGCGCCAGCAACCCGACAGGGGGCGACTATGGCTACACCTTC
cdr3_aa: CASNPTGGDYGYTF

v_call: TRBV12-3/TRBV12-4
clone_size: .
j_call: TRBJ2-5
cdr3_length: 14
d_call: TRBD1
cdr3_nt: TGTGCCAGCAGTTTATTGCCAGGGGGTTTAACCCAGTACTTC
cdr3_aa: CASSLLPGGLTQYF

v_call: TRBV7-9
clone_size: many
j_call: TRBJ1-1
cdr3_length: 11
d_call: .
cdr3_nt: TGTGCCAGCAGCTCGCCGACGGTGGCTTTCTTT
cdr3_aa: CASSSPTVAFF

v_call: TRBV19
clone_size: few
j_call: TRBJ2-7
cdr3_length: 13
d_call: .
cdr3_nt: TGTGCCAGTAGTATCGGAGAAACCTACGAGCAGTACTTC
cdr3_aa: CASSIGETYEQYF

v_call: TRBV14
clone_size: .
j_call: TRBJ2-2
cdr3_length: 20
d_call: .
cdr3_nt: TGTGCCAGCAGCCAAGGGCGTTACAGGAAAGTTCGAGAAGGCACCGGGGAGCTGTTTTTT
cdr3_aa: CASSQGRYRKVREGTGELFF

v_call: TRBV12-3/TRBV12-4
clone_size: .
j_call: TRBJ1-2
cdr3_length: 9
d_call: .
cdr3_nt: TGTGCCGGGGGGGGGGAGAGGTCCTTC
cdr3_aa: CAGGGERSF

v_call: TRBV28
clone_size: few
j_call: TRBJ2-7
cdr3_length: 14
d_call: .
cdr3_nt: TGTGCCAGCAGTTTTAATTGGCAGGGCTACGAGCAGTACTTC
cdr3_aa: CASSFNWQGYEQYF

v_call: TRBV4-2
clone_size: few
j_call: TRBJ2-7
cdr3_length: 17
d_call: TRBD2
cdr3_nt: TGTGCCAGCAGCCAAGATGAGGGTAGCGGGAGGGCCTACGAGCAGTACTTC
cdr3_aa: CASSQDEGSGRAYEQYF

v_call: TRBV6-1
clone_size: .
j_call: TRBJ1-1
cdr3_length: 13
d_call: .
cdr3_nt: TGTGCCAGCAGTGGACCGACAGCCGCGGGAGCTTTCTTT
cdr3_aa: CASSGPTAAGAFF

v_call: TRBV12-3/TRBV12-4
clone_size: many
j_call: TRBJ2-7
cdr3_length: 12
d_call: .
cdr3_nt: TGTGCCAGCAGGCTGAGCTCCTACGAGCAGTACTTC
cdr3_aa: CASRLSSYEQYF

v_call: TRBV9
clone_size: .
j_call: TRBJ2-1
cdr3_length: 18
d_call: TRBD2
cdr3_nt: TGTGCCAGCAGCGTAGGGCTAGCGGGGCTGAGCTCCTACAATGAGCAGTTCTTC
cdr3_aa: CASSVGLAGLSSYNEQFF

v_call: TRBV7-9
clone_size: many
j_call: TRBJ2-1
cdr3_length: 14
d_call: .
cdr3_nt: TGTGCCAGCAGCGCGACTCAGACCTACAATGAGCAGTTCTTC
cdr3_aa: CASSATQTYNEQFF

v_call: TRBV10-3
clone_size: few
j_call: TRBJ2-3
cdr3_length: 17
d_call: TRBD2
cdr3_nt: TGTGCCATCAGTGAGTCACTAGCGGGAGGGCTCCCCGGTACGCAGTATTTT
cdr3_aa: CAISESLAGGLPGTQYF

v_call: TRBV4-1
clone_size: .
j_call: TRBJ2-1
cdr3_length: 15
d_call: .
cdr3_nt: TGCGCCAGCAGCCAAGATAAGGTCTACTACAATGAGCAGTTCTTC
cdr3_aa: CASSQDKVYYNEQFF

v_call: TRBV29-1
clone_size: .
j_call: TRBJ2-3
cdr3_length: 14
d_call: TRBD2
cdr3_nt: TGCAGCGGAGCGGGATGGGATCGCACAGATACGCAGTATTTT
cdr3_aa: CSGAGWDRTDTQYF

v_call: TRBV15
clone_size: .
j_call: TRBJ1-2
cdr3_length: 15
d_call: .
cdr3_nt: TGTGCCACCAGCAGACTGGCAGGAGATAACTATGGCTACACCTTC
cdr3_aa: CATSRLAGDNYGYTF

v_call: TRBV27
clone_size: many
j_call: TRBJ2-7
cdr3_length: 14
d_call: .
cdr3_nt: TGTGCCAGCAGTTTGGTCGAGGGTACCTACGAGCAGTACTTC
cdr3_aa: CASSLVEGTYEQYF

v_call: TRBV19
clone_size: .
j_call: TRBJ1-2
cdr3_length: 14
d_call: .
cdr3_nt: TGTGCCAGTACGTTCGCCACAGAACTTTATGGCTACACCTTC
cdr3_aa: CASTFATELYGYTF